The clone carrying this T cell receptor beta chain came up a few times. The hyperthyroidism was newly diagnosed and had lasted under 2 months; the patients were aged 18 to 65. Amplification targeted TCR beta CDR3 regions from RNA transcripts. The TCR CDR3 was amplified in a first-round RT-PCR using the HTBI primer set. TCRdb itself ran the multiplex PCR reads through MiXCR, one entry per CDR3 protein. Here the sample spans 530,000 or so distinct CDR3 sequences, under 60% being singletons. These data are taken from a study of T cells in Graves' hyperthyroidism and ophthalmopathy. V was shortened by 0 bases and J by 1 base, with 12 bases between the two germline ends. Germline V gene sequence: CDR1 LGHDT, CDR2 YNNKEL (reference sequence). The CDR3 runs 17 residues.

The TCR originated in a woman aged 18 to 35 with Graves' hyperthyroidism. Sequenced: peripheral blood or thyroid tissue (not recorded which). This chain uses TRBV3-1 with TRBJ2-2, with D uncertain. The CDR3 here is CASSQDRRIRNTGELFF. The CDR3 nucleotides are TGTGCCAGCAGCCAAGATCGGCGAATCAGGAACACCGGGGAGCTGTTTTTT.